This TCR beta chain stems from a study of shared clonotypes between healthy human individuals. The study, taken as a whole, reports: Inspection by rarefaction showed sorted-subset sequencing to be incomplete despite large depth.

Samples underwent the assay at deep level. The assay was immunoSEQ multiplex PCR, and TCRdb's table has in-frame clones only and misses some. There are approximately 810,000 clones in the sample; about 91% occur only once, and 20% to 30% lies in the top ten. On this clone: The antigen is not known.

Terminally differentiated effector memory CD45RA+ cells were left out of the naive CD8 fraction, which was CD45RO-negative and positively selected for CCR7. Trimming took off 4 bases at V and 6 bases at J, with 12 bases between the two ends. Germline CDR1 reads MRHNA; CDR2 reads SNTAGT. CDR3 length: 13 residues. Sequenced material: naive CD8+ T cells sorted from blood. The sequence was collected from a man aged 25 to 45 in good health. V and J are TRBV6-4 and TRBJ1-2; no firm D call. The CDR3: CASSVRLGHGYTF. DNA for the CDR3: TGTGCCAGCAGTGTGCGGTTGGGTCATGGCTACACCTTC.